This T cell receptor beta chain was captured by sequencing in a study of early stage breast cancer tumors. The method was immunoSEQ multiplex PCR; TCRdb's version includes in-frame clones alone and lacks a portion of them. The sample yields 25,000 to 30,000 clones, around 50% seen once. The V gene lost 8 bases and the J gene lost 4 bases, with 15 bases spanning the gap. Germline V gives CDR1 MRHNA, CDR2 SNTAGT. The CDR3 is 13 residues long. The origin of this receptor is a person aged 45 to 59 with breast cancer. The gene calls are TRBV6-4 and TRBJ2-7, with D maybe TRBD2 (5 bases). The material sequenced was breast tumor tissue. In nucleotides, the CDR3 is TGTGCCAGCCTCCTAAGGGAGCGGTACGAGCAGTACTTC. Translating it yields CASLLRERYEQYF.